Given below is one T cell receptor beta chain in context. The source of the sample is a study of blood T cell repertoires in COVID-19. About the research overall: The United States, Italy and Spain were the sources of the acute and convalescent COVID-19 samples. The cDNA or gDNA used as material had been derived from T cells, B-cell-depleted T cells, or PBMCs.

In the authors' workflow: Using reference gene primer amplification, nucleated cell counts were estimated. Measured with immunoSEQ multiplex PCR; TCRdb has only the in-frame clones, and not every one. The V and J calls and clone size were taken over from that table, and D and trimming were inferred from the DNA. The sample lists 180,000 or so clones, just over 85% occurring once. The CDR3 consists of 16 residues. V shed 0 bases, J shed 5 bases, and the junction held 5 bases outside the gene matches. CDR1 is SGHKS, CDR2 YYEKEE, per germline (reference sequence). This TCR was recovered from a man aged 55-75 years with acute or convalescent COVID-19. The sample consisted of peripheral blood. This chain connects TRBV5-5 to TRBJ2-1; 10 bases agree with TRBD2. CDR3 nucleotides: TGTGCCAGCAGCTTGGCCGGACTAGCGGCAAACAATGAGCAGTTCTTC. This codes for CASSLAGLAANNEQFF.